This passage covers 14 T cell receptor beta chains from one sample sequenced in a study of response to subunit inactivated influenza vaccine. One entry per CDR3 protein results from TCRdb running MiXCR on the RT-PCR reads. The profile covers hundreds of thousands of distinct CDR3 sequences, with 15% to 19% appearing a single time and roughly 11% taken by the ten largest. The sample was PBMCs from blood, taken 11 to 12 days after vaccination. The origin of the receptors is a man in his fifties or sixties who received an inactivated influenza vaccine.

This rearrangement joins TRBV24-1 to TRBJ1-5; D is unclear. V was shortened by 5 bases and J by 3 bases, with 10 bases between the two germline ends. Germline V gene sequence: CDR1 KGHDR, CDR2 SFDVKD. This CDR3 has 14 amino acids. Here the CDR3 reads CATSGWGDNQPQHF. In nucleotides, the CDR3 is TGTGCCACCAGTGGCTGGGGTGACAATCAGCCCCAGCATTTT.

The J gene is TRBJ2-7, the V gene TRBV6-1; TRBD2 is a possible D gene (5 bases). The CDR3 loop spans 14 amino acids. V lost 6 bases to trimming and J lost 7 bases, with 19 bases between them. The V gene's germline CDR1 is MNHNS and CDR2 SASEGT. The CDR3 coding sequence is TGTGCCAGCAGAGCAGGACTTCTCATATCAGAGCAGTACTTC. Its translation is CASRAGLLISEQYF.

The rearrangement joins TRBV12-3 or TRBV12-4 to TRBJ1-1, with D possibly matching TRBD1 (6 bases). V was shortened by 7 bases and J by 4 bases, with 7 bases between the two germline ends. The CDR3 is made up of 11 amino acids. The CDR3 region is CASKQGTEAFF. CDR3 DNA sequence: TGTGCCAGCAAACAGGGCACTGAAGCTTTCTTT.

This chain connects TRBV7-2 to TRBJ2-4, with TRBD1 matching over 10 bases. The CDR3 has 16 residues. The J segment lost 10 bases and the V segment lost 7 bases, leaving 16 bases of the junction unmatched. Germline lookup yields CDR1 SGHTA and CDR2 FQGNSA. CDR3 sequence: CASTRQGAFGPQIQYF. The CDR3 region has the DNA TGTGCCAGCACCCGACAGGGGGCATTCGGGCCTCAAATTCAGTACTTC.

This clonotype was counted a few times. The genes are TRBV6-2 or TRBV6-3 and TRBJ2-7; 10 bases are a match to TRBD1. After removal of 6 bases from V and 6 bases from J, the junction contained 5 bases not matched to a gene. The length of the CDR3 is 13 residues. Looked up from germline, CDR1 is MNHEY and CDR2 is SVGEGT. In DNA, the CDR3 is TGTGCCAGCAGGGAGACAGGGGGCCGCGAGCAGTACTTC. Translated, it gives CASRETGGREQYF.

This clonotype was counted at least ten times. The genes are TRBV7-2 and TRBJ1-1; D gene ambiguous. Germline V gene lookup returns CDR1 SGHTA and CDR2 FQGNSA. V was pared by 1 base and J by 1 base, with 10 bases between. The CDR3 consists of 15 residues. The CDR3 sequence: CASSLVAGSNTEAFF. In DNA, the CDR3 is TGTGCCAGCAGCTTAGTCGCGGGGTCGAACACTGAAGCTTTCTTT.

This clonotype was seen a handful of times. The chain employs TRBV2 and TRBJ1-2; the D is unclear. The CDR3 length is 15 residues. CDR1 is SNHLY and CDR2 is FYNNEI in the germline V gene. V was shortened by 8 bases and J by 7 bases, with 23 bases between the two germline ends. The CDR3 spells CASVFSLPAATGYTF. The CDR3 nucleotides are TGTGCCAGCGTCTTCAGTCTACCTGCAGCCACTGGCTACACCTTC.

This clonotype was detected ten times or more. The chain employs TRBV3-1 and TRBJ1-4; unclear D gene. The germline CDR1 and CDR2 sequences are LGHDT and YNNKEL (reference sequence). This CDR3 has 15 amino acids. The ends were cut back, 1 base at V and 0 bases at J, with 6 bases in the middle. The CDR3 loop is CASSQGVATNEKLFF. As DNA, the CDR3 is TGTGCCAGCAGCCAAGGAGTTGCAACTAATGAAAAACTGTTTTTT.

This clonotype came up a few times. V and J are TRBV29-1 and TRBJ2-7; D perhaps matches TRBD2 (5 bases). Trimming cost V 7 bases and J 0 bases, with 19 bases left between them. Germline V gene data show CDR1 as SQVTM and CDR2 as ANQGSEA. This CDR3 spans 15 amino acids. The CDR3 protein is CSASSRAGSSYEQYF. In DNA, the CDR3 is TGCAGCGCCTCCTCGAGGGCAGGAAGCTCCTACGAGCAGTACTTC.

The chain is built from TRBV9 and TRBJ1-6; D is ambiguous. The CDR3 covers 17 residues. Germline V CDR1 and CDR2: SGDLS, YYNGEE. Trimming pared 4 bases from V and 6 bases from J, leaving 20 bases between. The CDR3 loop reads CASSSHTGREVNSPLHF. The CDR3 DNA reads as TGTGCCAGCAGCTCCCATACCGGGAGAGAAGTTAATTCACCCCTCCACTTT.

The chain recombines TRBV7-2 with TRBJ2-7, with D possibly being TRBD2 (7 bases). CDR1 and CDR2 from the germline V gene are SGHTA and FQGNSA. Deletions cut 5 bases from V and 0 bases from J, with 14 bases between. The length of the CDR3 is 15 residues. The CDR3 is CASSPSAGASYEQYF. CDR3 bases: TGTGCCAGCAGCCCCTCGGCGGGGGCCTCCTACGAGCAGTACTTC.

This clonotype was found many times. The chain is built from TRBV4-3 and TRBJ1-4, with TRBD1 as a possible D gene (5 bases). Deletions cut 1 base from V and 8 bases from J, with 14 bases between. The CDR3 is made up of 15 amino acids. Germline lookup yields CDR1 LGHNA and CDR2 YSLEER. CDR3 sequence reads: CASSQGEGLGEKLFF. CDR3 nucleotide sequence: TGCGCCAGCAGCCAAGGAGAGGGGTTGGGGGAAAAACTGTTTTTT.

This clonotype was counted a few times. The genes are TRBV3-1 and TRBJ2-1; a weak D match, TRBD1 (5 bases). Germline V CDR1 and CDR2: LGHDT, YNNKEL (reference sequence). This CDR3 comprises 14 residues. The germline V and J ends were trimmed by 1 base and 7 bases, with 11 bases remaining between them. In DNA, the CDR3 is TGTGCCAGCAGCCAAGCCGGACATGGGAATGAGCAGTTCTTC. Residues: CASSQAGHGNEQFF.

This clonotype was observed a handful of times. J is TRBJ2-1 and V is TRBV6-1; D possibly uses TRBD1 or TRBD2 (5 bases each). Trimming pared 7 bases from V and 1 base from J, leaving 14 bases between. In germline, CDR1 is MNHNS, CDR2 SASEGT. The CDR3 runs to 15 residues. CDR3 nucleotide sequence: TGTGCCAGCACCAGGGACGGAGCTTCCTACAATGAGCAGTTCTTC. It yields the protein CASTRDGASYNEQFF.